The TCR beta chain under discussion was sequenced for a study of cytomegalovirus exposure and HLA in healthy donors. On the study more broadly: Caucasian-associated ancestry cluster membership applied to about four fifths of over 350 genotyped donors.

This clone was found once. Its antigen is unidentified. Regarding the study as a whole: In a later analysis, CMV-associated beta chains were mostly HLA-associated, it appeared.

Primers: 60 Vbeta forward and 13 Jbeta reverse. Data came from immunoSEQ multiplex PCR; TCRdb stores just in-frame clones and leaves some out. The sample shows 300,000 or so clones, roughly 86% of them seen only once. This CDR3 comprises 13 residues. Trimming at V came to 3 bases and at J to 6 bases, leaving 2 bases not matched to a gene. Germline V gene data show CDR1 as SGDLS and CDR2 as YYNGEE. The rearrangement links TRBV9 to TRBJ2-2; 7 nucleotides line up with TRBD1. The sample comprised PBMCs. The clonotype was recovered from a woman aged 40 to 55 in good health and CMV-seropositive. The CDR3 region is CASSGQGPGELFF. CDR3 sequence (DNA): TGTGCCAGCAGCGGACAGGGCCCCGGGGAGCTGTTTTTT.